The present entry profiles one TCR beta chain with its context. The antigen is undetermined. This CDR3 has 15 residues. The data were taken from a study of vaccination and CD4 T cells after COVID-19. Background on the study: The cells in question were stimulated using overlapping spike peptides derived from SARS-CoV-2, HCoV-NL63, HCoV-OC43 and HCoV-229E.

The Oncomine TCR Beta short-read assay was what sequenced the DNA obtained from cultured CD4+ T cells. TCRdb analysed the PCR reads with MiXCR anew, one entry per CDR3 protein. The table shows some 8,200 distinct CDR3 sequences, with approximately 55% occurring only once. As for treatment: roughly nine-day PBMC culture with coronavirus spike peptide pools or control peptides (ViraFEST assay). Peptide pool stimulation in ViraFEST expanded antigen-specific T cells, whose TCRs were then sequenced. The chain couples TRBV21-1 to TRBJ1-3; TRBD1, the table's D call, was not compared with the DNA. TRBV21-1 is described as a pseudogene. This TCR was recovered from a human donor who had recovered from COVID-19. Sequencing was performed on CD4+ T cells from blood, cultured in vitro. CDR3 bases: TGTGCCAGCAGCAAAATGGGGCCCTCTGGAAACACCATATATTTT. Amino acids: CASSKMGPSGNTIYF.